The rows below give T cell receptor beta chains drawn from one sample of a study of T cells in Graves' hyperthyroidism and ophthalmopathy. Each CDR3 protein is one row after TCRdb ran MiXCR on the multiplex PCR reads. The sample has approximately 300,000 distinct CDR3 sequences, about 17% seen once; the top ten hold just over 55%. The sample was blood. Every receptor here comes from a woman aged 55-70 years with Graves' ophthalmopathy. The CDR3 runs from the conserved cysteine through the conserved F or W. The D gene is left open where the match is weak. For some rows the clone size is stated as once, few or many, or as a class when expanded; others skip it.

TRBD2	NA	TRBV5-1	TRBJ2-2	CASSLAPAGGPTGELFF	TGCGCCAGCAGCTTGGCTCCAGCGGGAGGCCCCACCGGGGAGCTGTTTTTT
NA	NA	TRBV12-3/TRBV12-4	TRBJ2-5	CASSLASFRGGKETQYF	TGTGCCAGCAGTTTAGCGTCGTTTAGGGGGGGCAAAGAGACCCAGTACTTC
NA	many	TRBV3-1	TRBJ1-6	CASSHEGSPLHF	TGTGCCAGCAGCCACGAGGGTTCACCCCTCCACTTT
TRBD1	many	TRBV6-5	TRBJ1-1	CASSYSGGWYTEAFF	TGTGCCAGCAGTTACTCAGGGGGCTGGTACACTGAAGCTTTCTTT
NA	NA	TRBV5-1	TRBJ1-5	CASSLERGGPQHF	TGCGCCAGCAGCTTGGAACGGGGTGGGCCCCAGCATTTT
NA	many	TRBV15	TRBJ2-1	CATSRSVPGTGEYEQFF	TGTGCCACCAGCAGATCCGTCCCTGGGACGGGAGAATATGAGCAGTTCTTC
NA	NA	TRBV11-3	TRBJ2-7	CASSSGPGNEQYF	TGTGCCAGCAGCTCGGGACCAGGAAACGAGCAGTACTTC
NA	NA	TRBV7-9	TRBJ2-2	CASSTHTSSGELLF	TGTGCCAGCAGCACCCACACTAGCTCCGGGGAGCTGCTTTTT
NA	many	TRBV7-3	TRBJ2-3	CASSFSPAVDTQYF	TGTGCCAGCAGCTTTTCCCCCGCGGTTGATACGCAGTATTTT
TRBD2	NA	TRBV12-3/TRBV12-4	TRBJ2-1	CASSLGLAGGPYEQFF	TGTGCCAGCAGCCTAGGACTAGCGGGGGGGCCGTATGAGCAGTTCTTC
TRBD2	NA	TRBV4-3	TRBJ2-7	CASSQIYSGRGYEQYF	TGCGCCAGCAGTCAGATCTATAGCGGGAGAGGTTACGAGCAGTACTTC
NA	many	TRBV28	TRBJ1-5	CASSLPPGGQRRNQPQHF	TGTGCCAGCAGTTTACCCCCTGGGGGGCAAAGACGCAATCAGCCCCAGCATTTT
NA	many	TRBV7-2	TRBJ2-7	CASSLGLQRYEQYF	TGTGCCAGCAGCTTAGGGCTTCAGCGGTACGAGCAGTACTTC
NA	NA	TRBV6-2/TRBV6-3	TRBJ1-6	CASSYRRDNSPLHF	TGTGCCAGCAGTTACAGGCGAGATAATTCACCCCTCCACTTT
TRBD1	many	TRBV11-2	TRBJ1-2	CASSLVRDSIYTF	TGTGCCAGCAGCTTAGTCAGGGACAGCATCTACACCTTC
NA	many	TRBV12-3/TRBV12-4	TRBJ2-7	CASSPSAASYEQYF	TGTGCCAGCAGTCCTAGCGCTGCCTCCTACGAGCAGTACTTC
NA	many	TRBV6-2/TRBV6-3	TRBJ1-1	CASSSLDTMNTEAFF	TGTGCCAGCAGTTCCCTGGACACAATGAACACTGAAGCTTTCTTT
NA	many	TRBV30	TRBJ1-4	CAWSGPTREKLFF	TGTGCCTGGAGTGGACCGACAAGGGAAAAACTGTTTTTT
NA	few	TRBV10-3	TRBJ1-5	CAISGQAMGNQPQHF	TGTGCCATCAGTGGACAGGCTATGGGCAATCAGCCCCAGCATTTT
TRBD2	few	TRBV20-1	TRBJ2-1	CSATTGTTVNEQFF	TGCAGTGCTACAACCGGGACTACCGTCAATGAGCAGTTCTTC
TRBD2	many	TRBV28	TRBJ2-1	CASRLAGEYNEQFF	TGTGCCAGCAGGCTAGCGGGGGAGTACAATGAGCAGTTCTTC